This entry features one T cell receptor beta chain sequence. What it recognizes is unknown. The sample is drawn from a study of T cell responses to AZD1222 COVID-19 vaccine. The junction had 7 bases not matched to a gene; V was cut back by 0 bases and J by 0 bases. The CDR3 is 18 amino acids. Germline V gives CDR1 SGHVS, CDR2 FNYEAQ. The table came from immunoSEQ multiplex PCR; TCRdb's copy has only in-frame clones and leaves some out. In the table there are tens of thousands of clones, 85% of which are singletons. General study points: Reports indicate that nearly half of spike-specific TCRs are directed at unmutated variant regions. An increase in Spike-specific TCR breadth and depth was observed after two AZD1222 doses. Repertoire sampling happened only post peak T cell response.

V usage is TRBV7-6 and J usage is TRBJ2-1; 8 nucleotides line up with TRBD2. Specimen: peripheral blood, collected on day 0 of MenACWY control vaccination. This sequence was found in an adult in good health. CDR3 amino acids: CASSLALAGLASYNEQFF. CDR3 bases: TGTGCCAGCAGCTTAGCTCTAGCGGGTCTAGCCTCCTACAATGAGCAGTTCTTC. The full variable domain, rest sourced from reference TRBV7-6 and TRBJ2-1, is GAGVSQSPRYKVTKRGQDVALRCDPISGHVSLYWYRQALGQGPEFLTYFNYEAQQDKSGLPNDRFSAERPEGSISTLTIQRTEQRDSAMYRCASSLALAGLASYNEQFFGPGTRLTVL.